This T cell receptor beta chain was retrieved from a study of shared clonotypes between healthy human individuals. General study points: Estimated richness was generally greater in naive than memory subsets.

A note on this clone: Its target is not known.

For sorted subsets, 150 to 200 ng DNA per replicate equaled about 27,000 T cell genomes. Only in-frame clones appear in the TCRdb table, and some are missing; sequencing was by immunoSEQ multiplex PCR. This table has about 960,000 clones, around 80% appearing once. The sequence derives from a man between 18 and 35 years old in good health. The sequenced material came from memory CD4+ T cells sorted from blood. Subset in this sample: CD45RA-negative fraction.

CDR3 bases: TGTGCCAGCAGTTTTGACAGGGCCCAGCATTTT. It codes for CASSFDRAQHF. The V gene is TRBV6-6, the J gene TRBJ1-5, with 7 bases identical to TRBD1. Looked up from germline, CDR1 is MNHNY and CDR2 is SVGAGI (reference sequence). Trimming cost V 4 bases and J 11 bases; bases outside gene matches: 2. The CDR3 covers 11 residues.